This T cell receptor (beta chain) was found in a study of blood T cell repertoires in COVID-19. Study overall: Sources were T cells, B-cell-depleted T cells, or PBMCs; the material itself was cDNA or gDNA.

Seattle participants joined during active infection and were tracked over time. Per the original data handling: For nucleated cells, counts were estimated from reference gene primer amplification. Assay: immunoSEQ multiplex PCR; the TCRdb copy retains only in-frame clones and omits some. The V and J calls and clone size come from that table; D and trimming were worked out from the DNA. Altogether under 350,000 clones are present, about nine tenths being singletons, with the ten largest covering 6.5% to 8%. The CDR3 runs 12 residues. Deletions cut 6 bases from V and 8 bases from J, with 8 bases between. Germline V gives CDR1 MDHEN, CDR2 SYDVKM.

This receptor was taken from a woman in her 30s with COVID-19, enrolled during active disease. Sequencing was done on a sample of peripheral blood. The chain is built from TRBV28 and TRBJ1-6; no clear D. The CDR3 is CASRERDSPLHF. In DNA form, the CDR3 reads TGTGCCAGCAGGGAGAGGGATTCACCCCTCCACTTT.